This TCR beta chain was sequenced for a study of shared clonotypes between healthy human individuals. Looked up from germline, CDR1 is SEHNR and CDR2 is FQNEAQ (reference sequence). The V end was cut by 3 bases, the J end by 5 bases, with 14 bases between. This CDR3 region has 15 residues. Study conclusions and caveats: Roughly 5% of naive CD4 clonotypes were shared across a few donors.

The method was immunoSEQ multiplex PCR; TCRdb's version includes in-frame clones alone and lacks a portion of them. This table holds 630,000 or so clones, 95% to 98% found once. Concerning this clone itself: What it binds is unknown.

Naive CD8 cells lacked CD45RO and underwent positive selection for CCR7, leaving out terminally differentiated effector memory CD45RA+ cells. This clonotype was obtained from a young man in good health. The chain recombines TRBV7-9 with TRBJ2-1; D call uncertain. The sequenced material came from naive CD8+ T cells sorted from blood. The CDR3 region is CASSFSDRPHNEQFF. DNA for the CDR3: TGTGCCAGCAGCTTCAGCGACCGCCCCCACAATGAGCAGTTCTTC.